The clone carrying this T cell receptor (beta chain) was observed many times. This specimen comes from a study of T-cell reconstitution after alpha-beta-depleted transplantation in children. TCRbeta library preparation incorporated unique molecular identifiers. TCRdb ran MiXCR on the PCR reads and lists one entry per CDR3 protein. The sample comprises fewer than 550,000 distinct CDR3 sequences, about a tenth of which are singletons, and approximately 5% rests with the top ten. The V and J ends lost 5 bases and 2 bases respectively, with 13 bases between them. The CDR3 covers 15 residues. The receptor comes from a human donor who donated a stem cell graft to a child with acute myeloid leukemia. J is TRBJ1-3 and V is TRBV12-3 or TRBV12-4, with D tentatively TRBD1 (6 bases). This specimen was PBMCs from the stem cell graft donor, taken from the stem cell graft. The CDR3 protein is CASSPDSRPGNTIYF. The CDR3 bases are TGTGCCAGCAGTCCGGACAGCCGACCTGGAAACACCATATATTTT.